This T cell receptor beta chain was captured in a study of memory CD4+ T cells and cytomegalovirus serostatus (dated by TCRdb to the late 2010s). Broadly, across the study: A total of roughly 35 healthy Belgian adults, of whom 9 were CMV seropositive and about 24 were CMV seronegative, were included in the cohort. The study sequenced CD4+ memory TCRbeta repertoires of a Belgian cohort with known cytomegalovirus serostatus to replicate a published TCR-based CMV serostatus classifier.

Genomic DNA was extracted from sorted cells with the Quick-DNA Microprep Kit. Amplification of TCRbeta DNA was done with the immunoSEQ hsTCRbeta kit, following the protocol from the manufacturer. An Illumina MiSeq instrument was used to sequence the TCRbeta libraries. On the authors' methods: Once out-of-frame sequences had been removed, a few million distinct TCRbeta sequences were left, which works out to an average of approximately 61,000 per individual. Two values were used to score each individual: the count of under 200 previously reported CMV-associated TCRbeta sequences and the total count of productive distinct TCRbeta sequences. A beta-binomial model was reimplemented in Python, and scikit-learn random forests with default parameters were trained on US cohort data. Classifier performance on the Belgian cohort was reported as the median AUC with percentile confidence intervals calculated over 10,000 bootstrap iterations. TCRdb obtained this table from immuneACCESS and retained in-frame rearrangements with V and J assigned. These tables miss some clones; where compared with another copy, unresolved V genes account for less than half of the shortfall, and the remainder is unexplained. Clone size and the V and J calls come from that table; the DNA yielded D and trimming. The sample data list 55,000 to 80,000 clones, and 76% of these were observed just once. Of the sample, about 4.5% falls within the top ten clones.

Concerning this clone itself: The antigen it recognizes is unknown. Base qualities were left out, and no much larger clone turns up one base away.

Single viable CD3+CD4+CD8-CD45RO+ cells were sorted as memory CD4+ T cells on a FACSAria II. CMV serostatus was determined with a Roche Elecsys assay detecting serum IgG against CMV pp150, pp28, p38 and p52. Once the samples were thawed, total CD4+ T cells were enriched through positive selection using CD4 magnetic microbeads. The samples came from a separate study whose specific focus was interrogating the CD4+ T cell memory repertoire. Peripheral blood mononuclear cells were isolated and cryopreserved according to standard operating procedures, and serum was kept at -80 degrees C. Staining used CD3-PerCP (BW264/56), CD4-APC (RPA-T4), CD45RO-PE (UCHT1) and CD8-Pacific Orange (3B5) antibodies, with Sytox blue excluding non-viable cells. Study-level results and caveats: Unlike the original study, which covered naive and memory CD4+ and CD8+ populations, the Belgian study sequenced only CD4+CD45RO+ memory cells. The original-framework classifier achieved a median bootstrapped AUC of almost 0.97 with a 95% CI of 0.76-1.00 on the Belgian cohort. The results were interpreted as suggesting that the CMV-associated TCR signature is largely present in the CD4+ memory repertoire. For predicting CMV serostatus, the median bootstrapped AUC was 0.95 using the original framework and approximately 0.91 using a US-trained random forest. Of 170 or so previously reported CMV-associated TCRbeta sequences, 67 appeared in the CD4+ memory repertoires, each in one to five individuals.

CDR1 and CDR2 are drawn from the germline V gene: ENHRY, SYGVKD. From V the trimming removes 9 bases and from J it removes 2 bases, while the gene matches leave 7 bases of the junction unaccounted for. The CDR3 measures 13 amino acids from cysteine to phenylalanine. The entry retains the CDR3 DNA only, 39 bases that are in frame from base 1. The clonotype comes from an adult in good health and CMV-seropositive. The sequence is built from TRBV10-3 and TRBJ2-7; the junction holds 7 bases that match TRBD1. What was sequenced was memory CD4+ T cells from blood. This receptor carries the CDR3 CAISTDRAYEQYF. In nucleotide form, the sequence is TGTGCCATTTCCACCGACAGGGCCTACGAGCAGTACTTC.